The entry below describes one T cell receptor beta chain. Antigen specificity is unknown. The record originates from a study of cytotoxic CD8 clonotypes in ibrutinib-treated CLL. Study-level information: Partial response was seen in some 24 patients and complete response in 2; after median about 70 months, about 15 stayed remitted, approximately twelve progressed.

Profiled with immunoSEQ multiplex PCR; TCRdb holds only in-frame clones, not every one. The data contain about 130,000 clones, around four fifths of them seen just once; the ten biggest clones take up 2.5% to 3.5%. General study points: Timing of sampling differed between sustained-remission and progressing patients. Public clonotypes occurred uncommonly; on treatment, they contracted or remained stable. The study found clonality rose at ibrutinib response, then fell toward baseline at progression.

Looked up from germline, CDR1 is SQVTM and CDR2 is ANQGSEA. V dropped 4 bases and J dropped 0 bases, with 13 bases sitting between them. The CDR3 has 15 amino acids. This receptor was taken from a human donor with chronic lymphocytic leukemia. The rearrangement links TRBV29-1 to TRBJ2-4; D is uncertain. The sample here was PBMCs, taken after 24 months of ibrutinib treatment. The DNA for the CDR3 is TGCAGCGTTGTATTACACCAACTAGCCAAAAACATTCAGTACTTC. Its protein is CSVVLHQLAKNIQYF.